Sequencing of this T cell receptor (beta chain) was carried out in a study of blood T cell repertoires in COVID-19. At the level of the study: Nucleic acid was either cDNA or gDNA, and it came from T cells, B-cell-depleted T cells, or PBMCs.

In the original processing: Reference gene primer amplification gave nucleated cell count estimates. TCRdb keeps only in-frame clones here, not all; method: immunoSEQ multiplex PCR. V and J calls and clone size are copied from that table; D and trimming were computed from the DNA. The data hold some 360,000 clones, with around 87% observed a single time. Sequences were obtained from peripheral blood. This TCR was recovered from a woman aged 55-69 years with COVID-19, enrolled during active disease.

CDR3 DNA sequence: TGTGCCAGCAGCCGGAACAGGGGCGAGAATTCACCCCTCCACTTT. It translates to CASSRNRGENSPLHF. The chain joins TRBV11-2 to TRBJ1-6; TRBD1 aligns across 7 bases. CDR1 and CDR2 from the germline V gene are SGHAT and FQNNGV. J was trimmed by 7 bases and V by 5 bases; bases with no gene match: 8. CDR3 length: 15 residues.